Sequencing of this T cell receptor beta chain was carried out in a study of spatial heterogeneity in lung cancer. With 5 bases clipped from V and 10 bases from J, the junction kept 9 bases outside the gene matches. Germline lookup yields CDR1 MDHEN and CDR2 SYDVKM. This CDR3 region has 14 residues. The time point here: sample taken at primary tumor resection. Researchers sequenced whole RNA taken from tumor, nontumor lung or frozen PBMC without sorting. In TCRdb, the 5' RACE reads were re-called with MiXCR into one record per CDR3 protein. Here the sample spans tens of thousands of distinct CDR3 sequences, approximately 7% being singletons. The sample holds many counts of this clonotype.

The rearrangement links TRBV28 to TRBJ1-4, with 8 bases matching TRBD1. This receptor was identified in a male donor with early-stage non-small cell lung cancer. This sample comprised PBMCs, obtained at surgery. Here the CDR3 reads CASSTPGGRGKLFF. CDR3 sequence (DNA): TGTGCCAGCAGTACCCCAGGGGGCCGGGGAAAACTGTTTTTT.